The 26 T cell receptor beta chains reported below all come from one sample, sequenced in a study of T cell responses to AZD1222 COVID-19 vaccine. The repertoire was sequenced with immunoSEQ multiplex PCR; TCRdb's copy has only in-frame clones and lacks some. The sample shows over 60,000 clones, around 87% of them seen only once. The sequenced sample was peripheral blood, obtained on day 0 of AZD1222 vaccination. These receptor sequences come from an adult in good health.

The chain employs TRBV7-9 and TRBJ2-3; maybe TRBD1 (5 bases). Germline V gives CDR1 SEHNR, CDR2 FQNEAQ (reference sequence). CDR3 length: 15 residues. Trimming took 1 base from V and 6 from J, leaving 14 bases between them. CDR3 in DNA: TGTGCCAGCAGCTTAGGGGGCCAATTCGGGGATACGCAGTATTTT. Protein: CASSLGGQFGDTQYF.

The chain uses TRBV27 and TRBJ2-2; 10 nucleotides line up with TRBD1. With V trimmed by 1 base and J by 7 bases, 9 bases remained unmatched. Germline loops: CDR1 MNHEY, CDR2 SMNVEV (reference sequence). The CDR3 runs to 17 residues. CDR3: CASSLYPPGQGIGELFF. The CDR3 DNA is TGTGCCAGCAGTTTATATCCCCCGGGACAGGGGATCGGGGAGCTGTTTTTT.

The chain combines TRBV7-9 with TRBJ1-2; no clear D gene. The germline V gene encodes CDR1 SEHNR and CDR2 FQNEAQ (reference sequence). The CDR3 is 12 amino acids. V shed 3 bases and J shed 6 bases, with 8 bases lying between them. CDR3 bases: TGTGCCAGCAGCTTTTGGGGTAATGGCTACACCTTC. Translating gives CASSFWGNGYTF. The variable domain in full, with the rest retrieved from reference TRBV7-9 and TRBJ1-2, is DTGVSQNPRHKITKRGQNVTFRCDPISEHNRLYWYRQTLGQGPEFLTYFQNEAQLEKSRLLSDRFSAERPKGSFSTLEIQRTEQGDSAMYLCASSFWGNGYTFGSGTRLTVV.

The chain joins TRBV5-1 to TRBJ1-1; perhaps TRBD1 as D (6 bases). The germline V gene encodes CDR1 SGHRS and CDR2 YFSETQ. The CDR3 is 15 amino acids. Deletions cut 0 bases from V and 1 base from J, with 10 bases between. Here the CDR3 DNA reads TGCGCCAGCAGCTTGGGAGGACAGCAGAACACTGAAGCTTTCTTT. It yields the protein CASSLGGQQNTEAFF.

This clone was seen a single time. V is TRBV27 and J is TRBJ1-2, with 10 bases matching TRBD1. V was pared by 2 bases and J by 3 bases, with 27 bases of the junction left unmatched. This CDR3 has 23 amino acids. Per germline, CDR1 MNHEY and CDR2 SMNVEV (reference sequence). The CDR3 nucleotides are TGTGCCAGCAGTTTAGGCGTCAACCCGGGACAGGGGCCCTTACTCCCTACCCACTATGGCTACACCTTC. Translated, it gives CASSLGVNPGQGPLLPTHYGYTF.

The chain is built from TRBV30 and TRBJ1-5, with TRBD1 identical over 10 bases. This CDR3 region has 15 residues. The V segment lost 2 bases and the J segment 5 bases; nucleotides outside the gene matches: 6. Germline CDR1 reads GTSNPN; CDR2 reads SVGIG (reference sequence). The CDR3 reads CAWSSGTGVYQPQHF. The CDR3 DNA sequence: TGTGCCTGGAGTTCCGGGACAGGGGTCTATCAGCCCCAGCATTTT.

This clone was recorded a few times. This chain links TRBV27 with TRBJ1-6, with D unresolved. V was clipped by 3 bases and J by 3 bases, with 0 bases between them. The CDR3 runs to 12 residues. Germline CDR1 MNHEY, CDR2 SMNVEV (reference sequence). CDR3 DNA: TGTGCCAGCAGTTTCTATAATTCACCCCTCCACTTT. The encoded protein is CASSFYNSPLHF.

The J gene is TRBJ2-2, the V gene TRBV3-1 (or the pseudogene TRBV3-2); D unresolved. With 3 bases removed from V and 3 bases from J, the gap between germline ends came to 2 bases. From germline, CDR1 is LGHDT and CDR2 YNNKEL (reference sequence). The CDR3 is made up of 12 amino acids. In DNA, the CDR3 is TGTGCCAGCAGCCAGGACACCGGGGAGCTGTTTTTT. Amino acid sequence: CASSQDTGELFF.

J is TRBJ1-6 and V is TRBV19; maybe TRBD1 (5 bases). The CDR3 is 18 residues long. V was pared by 3 bases and J by 7 bases, with 22 bases between. CDR1 is LNHDA, CDR2 SQIVND, per germline (reference sequence). In nucleotides, the CDR3 is TGTGCCAGTAGTATTGGCCCCGCAGGGAAGCGAAGAAATTCACCCCTCCACTTT. Protein sequence: CASSIGPAGKRRNSPLHF.

The rearrangement joins TRBV6-5 to TRBJ2-1; 8 bases align to TRBD2. With 3 bases clipped from V and 12 bases from J, the junction kept 4 bases outside the gene matches. CDR3 size: 12 residues. Germline V CDR1 and CDR2: MNHEY, SVGAGI. The CDR3: CASSYAGGRQFF. The CDR3, as DNA: TGTGCCAGCAGTTATGCGGGGGGCAGGCAGTTCTTC.

This clone appeared a single time. The chain joins TRBV2 to TRBJ2-1; 9 bases line up with TRBD1. CDR1 SNHLY and CDR2 FYNNEI come from the germline V gene. The V gene end was trimmed by 4 bases and the J gene end by 9 bases; junction bases not matched to a gene: 10. This CDR3 is built from 15 residues. The CDR3: CASSGGQGRRFEQFF. CDR3 nucleotides: TGTGCCAGCAGTGGCGGACAGGGGAGACGTTTTGAGCAGTTCTTC. The full variable domain, rest sourced from reference TRBV2 and TRBJ2-1, is EPEVTQTPSHQVTQMGQEVILRCVPISNHLYFYWYRQILGQKVEFLVSFYNNEISEKSEIFDDQFSVERPDGSNFTLKIRSTKLEDSAMYFCASSGGQGRRFEQFFGPGTRLTVL.

The chain recombines TRBV18 with TRBJ2-1; TRBD2 matches at 10 bases. The V gene's germline CDR1 is KGHSH and CDR2 LQKENI. The CDR3 length is 15 residues. The ends lost 7 bases at V and 7 bases at J; junction bases unmatched: 10. The CDR3 protein is CASFLGLAERNEQFF. CDR3 sequence (DNA): TGTGCCAGCTTCCTCGGACTAGCGGAACGGAATGAGCAGTTCTTC.

The rearrangement links TRBV7-9 to TRBJ1-1; D is possibly TRBD1 (6 bases). Germline CDR1 reads SEHNR; CDR2 reads FQNEAQ (reference sequence). Between the trimmed V and J ends, which lost 8 bases and 1 base, there was a span of 23 bases. The CDR3 sequence is 17 residues long. The CDR3 DNA follows: TGTGCCAGCCCTGGGCCGGGGGCGAGCGATGCGAACACTGAAGCTTTCTTT. Translated, it gives CASPGPGASDANTEAFF.

The chain couples TRBV28 to TRBJ2-2, with D unresolved. Germline V gene lookup returns CDR1 MDHEN and CDR2 SYDVKM. The length of the CDR3 is 22 residues. Trimming shortened V by 4 bases and J by 1 base, and 31 bases separated the two germline ends. The CDR3 nucleotides are TGTGCCAGCAGTTATCCCCCCCCCGCGCTGCGCCCCCAAGAACAGAACACCGGGGAGCTGTTTTTT. It encodes CASSYPPPALRPQEQNTGELFF. Together with reference TRBV28 and TRBJ2-2, the CDR3 gives the full variable domain: DVKVTQSSRYLVKRTGEKVFLECVQDMDHENMFWYRQDPGLGLRLIYFSYDVKMKEKGDIPEGYSVSREKKERFSLILESASTNQTSMYLCASSYPPPALRPQEQNTGELFFGEGSRLTVL.

The V call is TRBV20-1, the J call TRBJ2-7; TRBD1 might be the D (5 bases). With 3 bases removed from V and 5 bases from J, the gap between germline ends came to 8 bases. Germline V gives CDR1 DFQATT, CDR2 SNEGSKA (reference sequence). The CDR3 is 11 amino acids. The chain's CDR3 is CSASVRDEQYF. CDR3 nucleotide sequence: TGCAGTGCTAGCGTCAGGGACGAGCAGTACTTC.

The V gene is TRBV4-1, the J gene TRBJ2-7; 9 bases align to TRBD2. Germline assignment: CDR1 MGHRA and CDR2 YSYEKL. CDR3 size: 15 residues. With V trimmed by 2 bases and J by 2 bases, 4 bases remained unmatched. In nucleotides, the CDR3 is TGCGCCAGCAGCCAAAGAGCGGGGGGAACCTACGAGCAGTACTTC. Residues: CASSQRAGGTYEQYF.

The chain couples TRBV11-2 to TRBJ1-2; D not certain. Germline CDR1 SGHAT, CDR2 FQNNGV. The CDR3 has 13 amino acids. Trimming shortened V by 4 bases and J by 2 bases, and 8 bases separated the two germline ends. The CDR3 loop reads CASSSYRNYGYTF. In DNA, the CDR3 is TGTGCCAGCAGCTCATATAGAAACTATGGCTACACCTTC.

The rearrangement uses TRBV30 and TRBJ2-4; no definite D call. V lost 2 bases and J lost 0, with 8 bases in between. The CDR3 consists of 14 residues. Looked up from germline, CDR1 is GTSNPN and CDR2 is SVGIG (reference sequence). CDR3 sequence (DNA): TGTGCCTGGAGTTCATCCGCAGCCAAAAACATTCAGTACTTC. Translating it yields CAWSSSAAKNIQYF.

J is TRBJ2-7 and V is TRBV13; 10 bases are a match to TRBD2. The ends lost 5 bases at V and 4 bases at J; junction bases unmatched: 17. CDR1 PRHDT and CDR2 FYEKMQ come from the germline V gene (reference sequence). The CDR3 has 18 amino acids. In DNA form, the CDR3 reads TGTGCCAGCAGCCCTCACCCTTTTCTAGCGGGGGTTATTTACGAGCAGTACTTC. Translated, it gives CASSPHPFLAGVIYEQYF.

The chain employs TRBV21-1 and TRBJ1-1; TRBD1 reflects the table's D call only, with no check against the DNA. TRBV21-1 is an annotated pseudogene. The CDR3 sequence is 16 residues long. As DNA, the CDR3 is TGTGCCAGCAGCAAAGAGGGACAGAGACCCAACACTGAAGCTTTCTTT. The encoded protein is CASSKEGQRPNTEAFF.

The rearrangement joins TRBV7-3 to TRBJ1-2, with D perhaps matching TRBD1 (6 bases). V was trimmed by 0 bases and J by 7 bases, leaving 12 bases between them. Germline V gives CDR1 SGHTA, CDR2 FQGTGA. The CDR3 runs to 14 residues. The CDR3 here is CASSLTGGEGGYTF. The CDR3 DNA reads TGTGCCAGCAGCTTAACGGGGGGCGAGGGTGGCTACACCTTC.

By share of the sample, this clone is medium-sized. The chain carries TRBV7-2 and TRBJ1-1; possible D gene TRBD1, 6 bases. Germline V gene data show CDR1 as SGHTA and CDR2 as FQGNSA. CDR3 length: 15 amino acids. V shed 5 bases and J shed 1 base, with 14 bases lying between them. In nucleotides, the CDR3 is TGTGCCAGCAGCCCTCGCCAGGGGTCGAACACTGAAGCTTTCTTT. It specifies CASSPRQGSNTEAFF.

The chain joins TRBV7-2 to TRBJ1-2; TRBD1 agrees at 9 bases. V shed 5 bases, J shed 6 bases, and the junction held 7 bases outside the gene matches. Germline V lookup: CDR1 SGHTA, CDR2 FQGNSA. CDR3 length equals 14 residues. CDR3 sequence reads: CASSNAQGANGYTF. The CDR3, as DNA: TGTGCCAGCAGCAACGCACAGGGGGCGAATGGCTACACCTTC.

This clone came up a few times. The chain combines TRBV6-1 with TRBJ1-3; D perhaps matches TRBD1 (5 bases). With 0 bases removed from V and 3 bases from J, the gap between germline ends came to 9 bases. CDR1 is MNHNS, CDR2 SASEGT, per germline. CDR3 length equals 15 residues. The CDR3 DNA follows: TGTGCCAGCAGTGAAGCGGGGGACGGTGGAAACACCATATATTTT. Its protein product is CASSEAGDGGNTIYF.

This sequence joins TRBV11-3 and TRBJ2-2; TRBD2 matches 7 bases. Per the germline V gene, CDR1 is SGHNT and CDR2 is YENEEA. This CDR3 has 17 amino acids. V shed 4 bases, J shed 4 bases, and the junction held 12 bases outside the gene matches. The CDR3 DNA reads TGTGCCAGCAGCTCCACGACTAGCACCCTCCCCACCGGGGAGCTGTTTTTT. Translation: CASSSTTSTLPTGELFF.

The rearrangement uses TRBV19 and TRBJ1-2; D gene ambiguous. V was pared by 4 bases and J by 7 bases, with 10 bases between. Per the germline V gene, CDR1 is LNHDA and CDR2 is SQIVND (reference sequence). This CDR3 is 12 amino acids long. This CDR3 is CASSTGPGGYTF. In DNA form, the CDR3 reads TGTGCCAGTAGTACGGGCCCCGGTGGCTACACCTTC.